This TCR beta chain was profiled in a study of Graves' ophthalmopathy and Graves' hyperthyroidism. The CDR3 covers 13 residues. V shed 2 bases and J shed 0 bases, with 2 bases lying between them. From germline, CDR1 is SEHNR and CDR2 FQNEAQ (reference sequence). Amplifying from RNA transcripts, the study obtained TCR beta CDR3 regions. An opening RT-PCR round employed HTBI primers and preceded a second-round multiplex PCR. TCRdb independently ran MiXCR on the multiplex PCR reads; one entry per CDR3 protein. This sample has about 620,000 distinct CDR3 sequences; 22% occur once, and the top ten carry 7.1%. This clonotype was detected ten times or more.

The receptor's source is a woman younger than 30 with stable Graves' hyperthyroidism. Some clones in this sample may be carry-over from other donors' samples. The chain couples TRBV7-9 to TRBJ2-4, with D hard to call. Sequenced: peripheral blood. In nucleotides, the CDR3 is TGTGCCAGCAGCTTATTAGCCAAAAACATTCAGTACTTC. This sequence encodes CASSLLAKNIQYF.